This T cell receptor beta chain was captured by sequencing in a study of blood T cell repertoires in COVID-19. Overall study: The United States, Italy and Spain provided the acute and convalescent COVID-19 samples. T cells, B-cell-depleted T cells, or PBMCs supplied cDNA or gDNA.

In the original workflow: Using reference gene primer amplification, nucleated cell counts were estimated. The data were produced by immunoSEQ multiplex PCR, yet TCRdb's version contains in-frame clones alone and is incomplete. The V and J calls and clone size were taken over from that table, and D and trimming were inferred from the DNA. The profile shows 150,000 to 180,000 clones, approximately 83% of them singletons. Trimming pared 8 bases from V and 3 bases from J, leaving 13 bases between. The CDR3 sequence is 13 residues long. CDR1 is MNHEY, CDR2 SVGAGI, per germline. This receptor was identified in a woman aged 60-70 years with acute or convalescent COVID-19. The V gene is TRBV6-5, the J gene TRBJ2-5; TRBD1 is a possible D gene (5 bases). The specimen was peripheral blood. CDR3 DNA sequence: TGTGCCAGCGGGTTGCAGGGCAAAGAGACCCAGTACTTC. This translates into CASGLQGKETQYF.